Listed here are 22 T cell receptor beta chains from one sample, sequenced in a study of cytomegalovirus exposure and HLA in healthy donors. Primers included in the PCR were 60 Vbeta and 13 Jbeta primers. Only in-frame clones appear in the TCRdb table, and some are missing; sequencing was by immunoSEQ multiplex PCR. The table shows around 100,000 clones, with approximately 83% occurring only once. The sample taken for sequencing was PBMCs. The receptor set was obtained from a female donor in good health and CMV-seropositive.

The J gene is TRBJ2-5, the V gene TRBV6-6; 7 nucleotides agree with TRBD2. The CDR3 loop spans 13 amino acids. Germline CDR1 is MNHNY and CDR2 is SVGAGI (reference sequence). The V segment lost 6 bases and the J segment 1 base; nucleotides outside the gene matches: 2. CDR3 nucleotides: TGTGCCAGCAGGGGGACTACCCAAGAGACCCAGTACTTC. Protein product: CASRGTTQETQYF.

The chain has TRBV2 and TRBJ1-1, with no clear D. Deletions cut 7 bases from V and 4 bases from J, with 7 bases between. The CDR3 is made up of 11 amino acids. Germline V CDR1 and CDR2: SNHLY, FYNNEI. This CDR3 reads CASTGFTEAFF. CDR3 sequence (DNA): TGTGCCAGCACCGGGTTCACTGAAGCTTTCTTT.

This chain uses TRBV6-6 with TRBJ2-7, with a tentative D call TRBD2 (5 bases). The CDR3 is made up of 13 amino acids. Deletions cut 2 bases from V and 7 bases from J, with 12 bases between. Germline CDR1 MNHNY, CDR2 SVGAGI (reference sequence). As DNA, the CDR3 is TGTGCCAGCAGTTACCCGGGCGGCGGGGAGCAGTACTTC. It is translated as CASSYPGGGEQYF.

The gene calls are TRBV15 and TRBJ1-1; D is unclear. The CDR3 runs 17 residues. V was shortened by 0 bases and J by 6 bases, with 20 bases between the two germline ends. CDR1 and CDR2 (germline): LNHNV, YYDKDF (reference sequence). This CDR3 reads CATSRDLAAANIAEAFF. The DNA for the CDR3 is TGTGCCACCAGCAGAGATTTAGCGGCAGCAAACATCGCTGAAGCTTTCTTT.

The V call is TRBV9, the J call TRBJ2-7; D perhaps matches TRBD2 (5 bases). The CDR3 has 15 amino acids. The germline V gene has CDR1 SGDLS and CDR2 YYNGEE. Trimming took 0 bases from V and 3 from J, leaving 13 bases between them. This CDR3 is CASSVGSEGYYEQYF. CDR3 sequence (DNA): TGTGCCAGCAGCGTAGGGTCCGAGGGCTACTACGAGCAGTACTTC. The whole variable domain, remainder taken from reference TRBV9 and TRBJ2-7, is DSGVTQTPKHLITATGQRVTLRCSPRSGDLSVYWYQQSLDQGLQFLIQYYNGEERAKGNILERFSAQQFPDLHSELNLSSLELGDSALYFCASSVGSEGYYEQYFGPGTRLTVT.

The J gene is TRBJ2-5, the V gene TRBV5-1; TRBD2 aligns across 15 bases. This CDR3 has 16 amino acids. CDR1 is SGHRS, CDR2 YFSETQ, per germline. The V and J ends lost 3 bases and 5 bases, in that order; junction bases with no gene match: 5. CDR3 sequence reads: CASSSTGTSGGETQYF. DNA for the CDR3: TGCGCCAGCAGCTCGACGGGGACTAGCGGGGGGGAGACCCAGTACTTC.

V gene TRBV11-2 combines with J gene TRBJ2-1; D perhaps matches TRBD2 (5 bases). The CDR3 has 14 amino acids. CDR1 and CDR2 (germline): SGHAT, FQNNGV. The V and J ends lost 2 bases and 11 bases respectively, with 16 bases between them. CDR3 region: CASSLMEAGTKQFF. CDR3 sequence (DNA): TGTGCCAGCAGCTTAATGGAGGCGGGCACGAAGCAGTTCTTC.

The V call is TRBV4-1, the J call TRBJ2-1; 10 bases align to TRBD2. Germline CDR1 reads MGHRA; CDR2 reads YSYEKL. Germline trimming cut 1 base from V and 10 bases from J; bases unmatched to any gene: 10. The CDR3 consists of 16 residues. CDR3 protein: CASSQGSSGGAHEQFF. CDR3 coding DNA: TGCGCCAGCAGCCAAGGGTCCAGCGGGGGGGCGCACGAGCAGTTCTTC.

The chain carries TRBV5-1 and TRBJ2-7, with TRBD2 matching 14 bases. The trim removed 4 bases at V and 4 bases at J, leaving 10 bases unmatched. The CDR3 loop spans 17 amino acids. Germline V gives CDR1 SGHRS, CDR2 YFSETQ. In DNA, the CDR3 is TGCGCCAGCAGCCCCATCTGGACTAGCGGGAGGTGGTACGAGCAGTACTTC. This sequence encodes CASSPIWTSGRWYEQYF.

This clone showed up just a few times. The chain recombines TRBV15 with TRBJ1-4; D ambiguous. The CDR3 is made up of 15 amino acids. The germline V gene encodes CDR1 LNHNV and CDR2 YYDKDF (reference sequence). The V end lost 3 bases, the J end lost 8 bases, and 16 bases lay between the germline ends. The chain's CDR3 is CATSRDSRAGEKLFF. The DNA of the CDR3 is TGTGCCACCAGCAGGGACTCCCGGGCGGGAGAAAAACTGTTTTTT.

The chain is built from TRBV28 and TRBJ2-5, with D possibly being TRBD2 (5 bases). The DNA end lines up better with TRBJ2-7; the J call may be wrong. This CDR3 region has 14 residues. Per the germline V gene, CDR1 is MDHEN and CDR2 is SYDVKM. CDR3 DNA: TGTGCCAGCAGTTTCTTGGGGAGCTCCTACGAGCAGTACTTC. Its translation is CASSFLGSSYEQYF.

The rearrangement joins TRBV29-1 to TRBJ1-5; D is possibly TRBD1 (6 bases). Germline CDR1 and CDR2: SQVTM and ANQGSEA. The CDR3 consists of 12 residues. Trimming took off 8 bases at V and 11 bases at J, with 19 bases between the two ends. The CDR3 is CSLPWGPGSQHF. The CDR3 bases are TGCAGCCTTCCCTGGGGGCCCGGGTCCCAGCATTTT.

As to this clone: Mismatch with germline at one junction end may stem from a read error. This sequence joins TRBV10-2 and TRBJ1-5; D call uncertain. CDR1 WSHSY and CDR2 SAAADI come from the germline V gene. The length of the CDR3 is 14 residues. The CDR3 sequence is CVSSDTYSNQPQHF. CDR3 in DNA: TGCGTCAGCTCTGACACCTATAGCAATCAGCCCCAGCATTTT.

The V and J genes are TRBV29-1 and TRBJ2-7; TRBD1 is a possible D gene (5 bases). Trimming cost V 6 bases and J 0 bases, with 9 bases left between them. Looked up from germline, CDR1 is SQVTM and CDR2 is ANQGSEA. CDR3 size: 12 residues. CDR3 sequence reads: CSVQGVSYEQYF. As DNA, the CDR3 is TGCAGCGTCCAGGGTGTCTCCTACGAGCAGTACTTC.

This clone was seen only once. The chain is built from TRBV15 and TRBJ2-6; D unresolved. V was shortened by 0 bases and J by 0 bases, with 3 bases between the two germline ends. The CDR3 consists of 15 residues. Germline assignment: CDR1 LNHNV and CDR2 YYDKDF (reference sequence). This chain's CDR3 is CATSRDHSGANVLTF. The DNA of the CDR3 is TGTGCCACCAGCAGAGATCACTCTGGGGCCAACGTCCTGACTTTC.

This clone was counted a single time. V gene TRBV2 combines with J gene TRBJ1-1; maybe TRBD1 (5 bases). This CDR3 spans 12 amino acids. V was pared by 6 bases and J by 2 bases, with 7 bases between. Germline lookup yields CDR1 SNHLY and CDR2 FYNNEI. CDR3 region: CASRRTNTEAFF. CDR3 coding DNA: TGTGCCAGCAGGAGGACAAACACTGAAGCTTTCTTT.

This clone was seen only once. V is TRBV19 and J is TRBJ2-7; 9 nucleotides match TRBD1. The germline gives CDR1 LNHDA, CDR2 SQIVND (reference sequence). V lost 3 bases to trimming and J lost 6 bases; unmatched junction nucleotides: 9. CDR3 size: 15 residues. The CDR3 loop is CASSIRGTGSGEQYF. DNA for the CDR3: TGTGCCAGTAGTATTCGAGGGACAGGGTCCGGCGAGCAGTACTTC.

This chain connects TRBV18 to TRBJ1-1; 7 bases map to TRBD1. J gave up 1 base and V 8 bases, and 4 bases lay outside the gene matches. The CDR3 is 13 amino acids. The germline V gene encodes CDR1 KGHSH and CDR2 LQKENI. The CDR3 protein is CASTRDRNTEAFF. The DNA of the CDR3 is TGTGCCAGCACAAGGGACAGGAACACTGAAGCTTTCTTT.

The chain uses TRBV9 and TRBJ1-1; D possibly corresponds to TRBD1 (6 bases). The ends were cut back, 3 bases at V and 1 base at J, with 13 bases in the middle. The germline V gene has CDR1 SGDLS and CDR2 YYNGEE. The CDR3 contains 15 residues. This CDR3 reads CASSERGGGNTEAFF. DNA for the CDR3: TGTGCCAGCAGCGAGAGGGGAGGGGGGAACACTGAAGCTTTCTTT.

The chain recombines TRBV5-1 with TRBJ2-7; D is possibly TRBD2 (7 bases). The V gene lost 1 base and the J gene lost 2 bases, with 13 bases spanning the gap. Germline values: CDR1 SGHRS, CDR2 YFSETQ. The CDR3 extends over 15 amino acids. The DNA for the CDR3 is TGCGCCAGCAGCTTGTTACAGGGAGGGACCTACGAGCAGTACTTC. Translating it yields CASSLLQGGTYEQYF.

J is TRBJ2-7 and V is TRBV4-1; TRBD2 agrees at 12 bases. This CDR3 is built from 14 residues. Germline CDR1 MGHRA, CDR2 YSYEKL. The trim removed 2 bases at V and 7 bases at J, leaving 3 bases unmatched. The CDR3 DNA follows: TGCGCCAGCAGCCAACCTGGACTAGCGGGGGAGCAGTACTTC. Translated, it gives CASSQPGLAGEQYF.

The rearrangement joins TRBV6-1 to TRBJ2-3, with TRBD2 as a possible D gene (6 bases). The V gene's germline CDR1 is MNHNS and CDR2 SASEGT. V shed 8 bases and J shed 6 bases, with 12 bases lying between them. The CDR3 is 12 residues long. The CDR3 here is CASLEGQDTQYF. CDR3 nucleotide sequence: TGTGCCAGCTTGGAGGGGCAGGATACGCAGTATTTT.